A single sample is the source of the 4 T cell receptor beta chains below, sequenced in a study of T-cell memory formation after mild COVID-19 (dated by TCRdb to about 2021). The library was produced with 5' RACE. The instrument was an Illumina NovaSeq 6000. Using fastp trimming at Q25 and MiXCR clonotype assembly, TCRdb reanalyzed the public sequencing data and kept in-frame beta chains. Rows with a matching CDR3 protein are joined into one entry that keeps the most common DNA and genes. Counted in this sample were fewer than 40,000 distinct CDR3 sequences; 7% to 9.5% of them appeared once. Less than 30% of the sample comes from the top ten. Sample: PBMCs or a T cell subset sorted from them (not recorded which). All receptors come from a man between 18 and 29 years old who had mild COVID-19 (a few samples of this study predate the infection). The sample titles of this study are shuffled in the database, so cell type and time point are left out; the donor was told from shared clones.

This clonotype was observed many times. V gene TRBV5-1 combines with J gene TRBJ2-1, with D maybe TRBD2 (6 bases). Per germline, CDR1 SGHRS and CDR2 YFSETQ. CDR3 length: 16 amino acids. V was shortened by 1 base and J by 3 bases, with 14 bases between the two germline ends. CDR3 nucleotide sequence: TGCGCCAGCAGCTTGTTCCCCCGGGGGAACTACAATGAGCAGTTCTTC. This encodes CASSLFPRGNYNEQFF.

The chain carries TRBV6-5 and TRBJ2-7, with D possibly being TRBD1 (6 bases). This CDR3 has 15 amino acids. Trimming removed 0 bases from V and 2 bases from J, with 11 bases in between. Germline V gives CDR1 MNHEY, CDR2 SVGAGI. CDR3 protein: CASSYSSRGPYEQYF. DNA of the CDR3: TGTGCCAGCAGTTACTCGTCCAGGGGCCCCTACGAGCAGTACTTC.

There are many counts of this clonotype. The V call is TRBV5-1, the J call TRBJ2-7; TRBD1 agrees at 7 bases. The V gene's germline CDR1 is SGHRS and CDR2 YFSETQ. Trimming removed 0 bases from V and 8 bases from J; junction bases left unmatched: 11. The CDR3 runs 15 residues. CDR3 bases: TGCGCCAGCAGCTTGGCCGACCTCGACAGGGATAAGCAGTACGTC. This sequence encodes CASSLADLDRDKQYV.

The table lists this clonotype with many counts. This sequence joins TRBV12-3 or TRBV12-4 and TRBJ2-1; 11 nucleotides agree with TRBD2. V dropped 5 bases and J dropped 5; count of bases not matched to a gene: 5. CDR3 length: 15 residues. CDR3: CASSPGLAGDNEQFF. CDR3 nucleotides: TGTGCCAGCAGTCCCGGACTAGCGGGTGACAATGAGCAGTTCTTC.